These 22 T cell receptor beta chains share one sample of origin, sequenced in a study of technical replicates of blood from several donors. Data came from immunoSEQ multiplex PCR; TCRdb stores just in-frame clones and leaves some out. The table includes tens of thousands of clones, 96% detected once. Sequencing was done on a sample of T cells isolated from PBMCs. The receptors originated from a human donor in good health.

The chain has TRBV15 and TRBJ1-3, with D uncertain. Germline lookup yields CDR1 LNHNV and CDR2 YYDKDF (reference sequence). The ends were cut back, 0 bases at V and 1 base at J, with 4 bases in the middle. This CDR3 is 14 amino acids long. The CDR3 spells CATSRDRSGNTIYF. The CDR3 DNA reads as TGTGCCACCAGCAGAGACAGATCTGGAAACACCATATATTTT. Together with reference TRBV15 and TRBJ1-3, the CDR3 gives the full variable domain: DAMVIQNPRYQVTQFGKPVTLSCSQTLNHNVMYWYQQKSSQAPKLLFHYYDKDFNNEADTPDNFQSRRPNTSFCFLDIRSPGLGDTAMYLCATSRDRSGNTIYFGEGSWLTVV.

This chain's CDR3 is CASGQTNFYGYTF. As DNA, the CDR3 is TGCGCCAGTGGACAGACGAATTTCTATGGCTACACCTTC. The chain links TRBV5-1 to TRBJ1-2; possible D gene TRBD1, 6 bases. The CDR3 has 13 amino acids. Trimming took off 8 bases at V and 4 bases at J, with 15 bases between the two ends. The germline V gene has CDR1 SGHRS and CDR2 YFSETQ.

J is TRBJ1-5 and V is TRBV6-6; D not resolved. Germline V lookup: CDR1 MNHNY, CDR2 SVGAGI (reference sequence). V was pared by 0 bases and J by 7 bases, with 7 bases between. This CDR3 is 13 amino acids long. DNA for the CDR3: TGTGCCAGCAGTTACTCTGCGGGGCAGCCCCAGCATTTT. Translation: CASSYSAGQPQHF.

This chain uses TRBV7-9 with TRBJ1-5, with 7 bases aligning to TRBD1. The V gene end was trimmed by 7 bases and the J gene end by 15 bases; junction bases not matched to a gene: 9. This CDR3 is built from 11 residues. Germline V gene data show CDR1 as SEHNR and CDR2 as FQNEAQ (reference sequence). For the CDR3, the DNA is TGTGCCAGCACAAGGGACAGTCCGGGGCATTTT. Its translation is CASTRDSPGHF. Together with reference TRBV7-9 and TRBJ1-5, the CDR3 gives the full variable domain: DTGVSQNPRHKITKRGQNVTFRCDPISEHNRLYWYRQTLGQGPEFLTYFQNEAQLEKSRLLSDRFSAERPKGSFSTLEIQRTEQGDSAMYLCASTRDSPGHFGDGTRLSIL.

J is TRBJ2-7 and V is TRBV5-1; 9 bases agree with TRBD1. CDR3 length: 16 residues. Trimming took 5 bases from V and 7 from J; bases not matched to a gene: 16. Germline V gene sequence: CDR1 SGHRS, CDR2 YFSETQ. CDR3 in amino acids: CASSLSRVQGAEEQYF. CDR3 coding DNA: TGCGCCAGCAGTCTCTCCAGGGTACAGGGGGCGGAAGAGCAGTACTTC.

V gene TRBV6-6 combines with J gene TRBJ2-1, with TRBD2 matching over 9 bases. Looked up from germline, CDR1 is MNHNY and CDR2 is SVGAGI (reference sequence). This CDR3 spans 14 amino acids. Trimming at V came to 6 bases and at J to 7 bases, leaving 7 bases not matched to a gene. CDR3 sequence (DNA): TGTGCCAGCAGCCGCCTAGCGGGAACTAATGAGCAGTTCTTC. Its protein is CASSRLAGTNEQFF.

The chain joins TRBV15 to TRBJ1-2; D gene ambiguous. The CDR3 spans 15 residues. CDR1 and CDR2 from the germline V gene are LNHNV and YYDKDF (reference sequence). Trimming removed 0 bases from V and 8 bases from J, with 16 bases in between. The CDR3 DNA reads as TGTGCCACCAGCAGAGATAGTACGAAATCTACCGGCTACACCTTC. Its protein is CATSRDSTKSTGYTF. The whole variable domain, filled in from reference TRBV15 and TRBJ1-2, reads DAMVIQNPRYQVTQFGKPVTLSCSQTLNHNVMYWYQQKSSQAPKLLFHYYDKDFNNEADTPDNFQSRRPNTSFCFLDIRSPGLGDTAMYLCATSRDSTKSTGYTFGSGTRLTVV.

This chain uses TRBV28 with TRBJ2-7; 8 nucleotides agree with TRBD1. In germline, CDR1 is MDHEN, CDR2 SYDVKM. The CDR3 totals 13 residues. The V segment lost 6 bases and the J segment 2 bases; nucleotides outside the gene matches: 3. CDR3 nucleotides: TGTGCCAGCAGGGAGACAGGGGCCTACGAGCAGTACTTC. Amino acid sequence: CASRETGAYEQYF. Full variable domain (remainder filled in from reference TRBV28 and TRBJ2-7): DVKVTQSSRYLVKRTGEKVFLECVQDMDHENMFWYRQDPGLGLRLIYFSYDVKMKEKGDIPEGYSVSREKKERFSLILESASTNQTSMYLCASRETGAYEQYFGPGTRLTVT.

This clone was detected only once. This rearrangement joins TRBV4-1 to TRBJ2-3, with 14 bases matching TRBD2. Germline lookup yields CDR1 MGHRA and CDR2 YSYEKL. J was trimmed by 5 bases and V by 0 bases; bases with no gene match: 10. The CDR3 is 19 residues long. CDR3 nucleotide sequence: TGCGCCAGCAGCCAAGAAAAGACTAGCGGGAGGGCCTTAGGAGATACGCAGTATTTT. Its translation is CASSQEKTSGRALGDTQYF.

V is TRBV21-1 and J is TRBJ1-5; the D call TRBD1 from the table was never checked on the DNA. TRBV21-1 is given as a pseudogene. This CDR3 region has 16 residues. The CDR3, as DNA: TGTGCCAGCAGCAAACTCCACAGCTTATTTAATCAGCCCCAGCATTTT. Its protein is CASSKLHSLFNQPQHF.

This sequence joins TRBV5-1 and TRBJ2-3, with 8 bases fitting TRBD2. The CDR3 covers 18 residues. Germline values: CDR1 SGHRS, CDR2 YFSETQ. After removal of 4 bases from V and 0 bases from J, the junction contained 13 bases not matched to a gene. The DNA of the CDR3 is TGCGCCAGCAGCCCAACAAGGTTTACTAGCGGAAGCACAGATACGCAGTATTTT. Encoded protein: CASSPTRFTSGSTDTQYF.

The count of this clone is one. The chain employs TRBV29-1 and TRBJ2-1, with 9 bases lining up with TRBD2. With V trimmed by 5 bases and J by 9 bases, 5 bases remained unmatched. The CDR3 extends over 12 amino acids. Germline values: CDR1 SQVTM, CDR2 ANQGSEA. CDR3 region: CSVWGLAGEQFF. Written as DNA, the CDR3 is TGCAGCGTTTGGGGACTAGCCGGTGAGCAGTTCTTC.

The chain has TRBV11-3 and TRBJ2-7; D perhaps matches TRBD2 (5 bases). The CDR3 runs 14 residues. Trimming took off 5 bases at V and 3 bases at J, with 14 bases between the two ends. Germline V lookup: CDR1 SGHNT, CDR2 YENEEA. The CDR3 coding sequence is TGTGCCAGCAGCCCTAGACCGGGGATCTACGAGCAGTACTTC. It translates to CASSPRPGIYEQYF.

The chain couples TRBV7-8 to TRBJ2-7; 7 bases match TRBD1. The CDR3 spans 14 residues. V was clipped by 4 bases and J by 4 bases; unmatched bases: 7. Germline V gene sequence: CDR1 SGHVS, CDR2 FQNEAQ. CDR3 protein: CASSSNRGSYEQYF. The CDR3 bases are TGTGCCAGCAGCTCAAACAGGGGTTCGTACGAGCAGTACTTC.

The DNA for the CDR3 is TGTGCCAGCAGCAACAGAGGGACAGGACTCTACGAGCAGTACTTC. Encoded protein: CASSNRGTGLYEQYF. The J gene is TRBJ2-7, the V gene TRBV7-6; 8 positions match TRBD1. Trimming at V came to 5 bases and at J to 3 bases, leaving 9 bases not matched to a gene. The CDR3 runs 15 residues. Germline CDR1 is SGHVS and CDR2 is FNYEAQ.

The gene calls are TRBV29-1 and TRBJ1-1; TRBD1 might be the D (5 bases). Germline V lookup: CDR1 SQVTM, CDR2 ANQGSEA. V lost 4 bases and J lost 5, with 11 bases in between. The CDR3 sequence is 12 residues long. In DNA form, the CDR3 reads TGCAGCGTTGTTGGGGGAGGTACTGAAGCTTTCTTT. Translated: CSVVGGGTEAFF.

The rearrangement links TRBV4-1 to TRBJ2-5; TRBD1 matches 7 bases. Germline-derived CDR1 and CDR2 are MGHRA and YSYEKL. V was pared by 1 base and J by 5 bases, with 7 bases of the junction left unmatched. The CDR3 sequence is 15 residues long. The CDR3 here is CASSQGGQVGETQYF. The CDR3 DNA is TGCGCCAGCAGCCAAGGTGGACAGGTAGGGGAGACCCAGTACTTC.

CDR3 in amino acids: CSARGGTEAFF. The CDR3 coding sequence is TGCAGTGCTAGAGGAGGGACTGAAGCTTTCTTT. The rearrangement joins TRBV20-1 to TRBJ1-1; D remains ambiguous. CDR1 is DFQATT and CDR2 is SNEGSKA in the germline V gene (reference sequence). V was trimmed by 1 base and J by 5 bases, leaving 5 bases between them. This CDR3 is 11 amino acids long.

The CDR3 protein is CASSVGLAEQETQYF. The CDR3 DNA sequence: TGTGCCAGCAGCGTAGGACTAGCGGAACAAGAGACCCAGTACTTC. This rearrangement joins TRBV9 to TRBJ2-5, with TRBD2 identical over 9 bases. The trim removed 0 bases at V and 2 bases at J, leaving 2 bases unmatched. Per the germline V gene, CDR1 is SGDLS and CDR2 is YYNGEE. This CDR3 is 15 amino acids long.

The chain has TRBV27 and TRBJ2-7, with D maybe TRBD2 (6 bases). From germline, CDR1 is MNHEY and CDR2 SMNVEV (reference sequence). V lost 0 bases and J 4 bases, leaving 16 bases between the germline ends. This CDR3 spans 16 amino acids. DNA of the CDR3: TGTGCCAGCAGTTTATCTTGGACGCTGGGGGGATACGAGCAGTACTTC. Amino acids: CASSLSWTLGGYEQYF.

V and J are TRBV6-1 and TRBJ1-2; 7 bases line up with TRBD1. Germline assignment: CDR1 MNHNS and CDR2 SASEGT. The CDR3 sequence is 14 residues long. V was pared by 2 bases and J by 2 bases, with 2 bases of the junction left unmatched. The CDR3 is CASSEMTGNYGYTF. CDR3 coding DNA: TGTGCCAGCAGTGAAATGACAGGGAACTATGGCTACACCTTC.

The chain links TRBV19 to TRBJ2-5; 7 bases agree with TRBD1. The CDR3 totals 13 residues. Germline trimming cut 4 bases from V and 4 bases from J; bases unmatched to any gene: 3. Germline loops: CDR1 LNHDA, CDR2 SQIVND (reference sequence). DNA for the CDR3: TGTGCCAGTAGTACGACAGGGCCAGAGACCCAGTACTTC. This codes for CASSTTGPETQYF.